Listed below are T cell receptor beta chains from one sample, sequenced in a study of T cells in Graves' hyperthyroidism and ophthalmopathy. In TCRdb, the multiplex PCR reads were re-called with MiXCR into one record per CDR3 protein. The sample includes some 570,000 distinct CDR3 sequences, 12% to 15% seen only once; the top ten take roughly 7%. The source material was blood. The origin of the receptors is a woman between 18 and 29 years old with Graves' ophthalmopathy. Each CDR3 is given with its conserved first and last residue. The D gene is left open where the match is weak. Rows give clone size only sometimes, using once, few, many, or a class for an expanded clone.

D gene | CDR3 length | J gene | clone size | V gene | CDR3 DNA | CDR3 protein
TRBD2 | 16 | TRBJ2-3 | many | TRBV20-1 | TGCAGTGCTAGAGTTCGGACTGGCGGGAGTGCAGATACGCAGTATTTT | CSARVRTGGSADTQYF
TRBD1 | 16 | TRBJ2-2 | many | TRBV7-2 | TGTGCCAGCAGCTTTCTTCGGACAGGGCCCGCCGGGGAGCTGTTTTTT | CASSFLRTGPAGELFF
NA | 11 | TRBJ1-2 | few | TRBV12-3/TRBV12-4 | TGTGCCAGCAGTCCGCCCGGGGGCTACACCTTC | CASSPPGGYTF
TRBD2 | 14 | TRBJ2-7 | few | TRBV3-1 | TGTGCCAGCAAAGCTAGCGGGAGTCGGGGGGAGCAGTACTTC | CASKASGSRGEQYF
NA | 15 | TRBJ1-3 | many | TRBV30 | TGTGCCTGGAGGGGCTTCGGGGCAGAAGGAAACACCATATATTTT | CAWRGFGAEGNTIYF
TRBD1 | 15 | TRBJ1-2 | many | TRBV12-3/TRBV12-4 | TGTGCCAGCAGACAAAATGACAGGGGTTCCTATGGCTACACCTTC | CASRQNDRGSYGYTF
NA | 15 | TRBJ1-4 | few | TRBV9 | TGTGCCAGCAGCCCGCGGACGGGTATAAATGAAAAACTGTTTTTT | CASSPRTGINEKLFF
TRBD2 | 15 | TRBJ2-5 | few | TRBV5-5 | TGTGCCAGCAACCCAGCGGGAGCCCATCAAGAGACCCAGTACTTC | CASNPAGAHQETQYF
NA | 16 | TRBJ1-4 | NA | TRBV7-9 | TGTGCCAGCAGCGAAAGGGTTGGGGGGGCTAATGAAAAACTGTTTTTT | CASSERVGGANEKLFF
NA | 14 | TRBJ2-7 | many | TRBV10-3 | TGTGCCATCTCGGCAGACGCATACTCCTACGAGCAGTACTTC | CAISADAYSYEQYF
TRBD1 | 13 | TRBJ2-7 | many | TRBV3-1 | TGTGCCAGCAGCCAATCAGGACAGGGGAAGCAGTACTTC | CASSQSGQGKQYF
TRBD1 | 16 | TRBJ2-7 | few | TRBV18 | TGTGCCAGCTCACCAGTGACAGGGATCCTTAGCTACGAGCAGTACTTC | CASSPVTGILSYEQYF
TRBD1 | 15 | TRBJ1-2 | many | TRBV6-2/TRBV6-3 | TGTGCCAGCATCGGACAGGGGGCTTTATCATATGGCTACACCTTC | CASIGQGALSYGYTF
NA | 13 | TRBJ2-3 | many | TRBV3-1 | TGTGCCAGCAGCCAATCCATGGAAGATACGCAGTATTTT | CASSQSMEDTQYF
TRBD1 | 13 | TRBJ2-1 | many | TRBV2 | TGTGCCAGCGGGACAGGGGACTACAATGAGCAGTTCTTC | CASGTGDYNEQFF
TRBD1 | 15 | TRBJ1-2 | many | TRBV19 | TGTGCCAGTACTGATCCGGGACAGGGAAGTTATGGCTACACCTTC | CASTDPGQGSYGYTF